These 8 T cell receptor beta chains came from one sample sequenced in a study of blood T cell repertoires in COVID-19. Data came from immunoSEQ multiplex PCR; TCRdb stores just in-frame clones and leaves some out. The data hold hundreds of thousands of clones, with about 90% observed a single time. Sequencing input: PBMCs or T cells enriched from blood (not recorded which). The receptors here all came from a woman aged 40 to 55 with acute COVID-19.

This clone was found once. The chain joins TRBV5-1 to TRBJ2-7; D possibly corresponds to TRBD2 (6 bases). The CDR3 runs 12 residues. Germline V gene lookup returns CDR1 SGHRS and CDR2 YFSETQ. Trimming took 5 bases from V and 0 from J, leaving 6 bases between them. CDR3 sequence reads: CASRGLSYEQYF. The CDR3 bases are TGCGCCAGCAGGGGACTCTCCTACGAGCAGTACTTC. The full variable domain, its missing parts supplied by reference TRBV5-1 and TRBJ2-7, is KAGVTQTPRYLIKTRGQQVTLSCSPISGHRSVSWYQQTPGQGLQFLFEYFSETQRNKGNFPGRFSGRQFSNSRSEMNVSTLELGDSALYLCASRGLSYEQYFGPGTRLTVT.

This clone showed up just once. This sequence joins TRBV9 and TRBJ2-1; 12 bases fit TRBD2. Trimming at V came to 3 bases and at J to 6 bases, leaving 4 bases not matched to a gene. Per the germline V gene, CDR1 is SGDLS and CDR2 is YYNGEE. CDR3 length: 15 amino acids. The CDR3 here is CASSARTSGINEQFF. The CDR3 DNA reads TGTGCCAGCAGCGCGAGGACTAGCGGGATCAATGAGCAGTTCTTC.

This chain uses TRBV9 with TRBJ1-2, with TRBD1 as a possible D gene (5 bases). Germline loops: CDR1 SGDLS, CDR2 YYNGEE. The CDR3 is 15 amino acids. V was trimmed by 2 bases and J by 4 bases, leaving 15 bases between them. The CDR3, as DNA: TGTGCCAGCAGCGTTGGGATGGGGACTTTCTATGGCTACACCTTC. It codes for CASSVGMGTFYGYTF. Supplemented by reference TRBV9 and TRBJ1-2, the full variable domain reads DSGVTQTPKHLITATGQRVTLRCSPRSGDLSVYWYQQSLDQGLQFLIQYYNGEERAKGNILERFSAQQFPDLHSELNLSSLELGDSALYFCASSVGMGTFYGYTFGSGTRLTVV.

This clone appeared a few times. The rearrangement joins TRBV5-1 to TRBJ2-2; D gene ambiguous. CDR1 and CDR2 (germline): SGHRS, YFSETQ. The CDR3 totals 13 residues. V lost 4 bases and J 4 bases, leaving 8 bases between the germline ends. The DNA of the CDR3 is TGCGCCAGCAGCCAGGCCTCCACCGGGGAGCTGTTTTTT. Amino acids: CASSQASTGELFF.

This clone was seen only a few times. The chain uses TRBV11-2 and TRBJ2-3; 8 nucleotides agree with TRBD2. The V gene end was trimmed by 5 bases and the J gene end by 8 bases; junction bases not matched to a gene: 6. The CDR3 is made up of 13 amino acids. Germline values: CDR1 SGHAT, CDR2 FQNNGV. The CDR3 DNA follows: TGTGCCAGCAGCCCTCGGGGGGGAGGTACGCAGTATTTT. The encoded protein is CASSPRGGGTQYF.

J is TRBJ1-1 and V is TRBV19; no definite D call. The V gene lost 4 bases and the J gene lost 3 bases, with 9 bases spanning the gap. CDR1 LNHDA and CDR2 SQIVND come from the germline V gene (reference sequence). The CDR3 is 13 residues long. CDR3: CASSSGFHTEAFF. The CDR3 DNA reads TGTGCCAGTAGTAGCGGGTTTCACACTGAAGCTTTCTTT.

The table lists this clone with a few counts. V and J are TRBV6-5 and TRBJ1-1, with D tentatively TRBD1 (5 bases). In germline, CDR1 is MNHEY, CDR2 SVGAGI. Trimming left V 2 bases short and J 1 base short, with 11 bases between. There are 15 residues in the CDR3. The CDR3 spells CASSYGGTRNTEAFF. CDR3 nucleotide sequence: TGTGCCAGCAGTTACGGAGGGACCCGGAACACTGAAGCTTTCTTT.

Comment on this clone: Its ends do not fully match the called genes, so a read error is possible. The V and J genes are TRBV7-8 and TRBJ2-5; unclear D gene. The CDR3 covers 11 residues. Germline CDR1 is SGHVS and CDR2 is FQNEAQ. CDR3 in DNA: TGTGCCAGCAGTCCAGCAGAGGCCCAGTACTTC. This codes for CASSPAEAQYF.